The 13 T cell receptor beta chains reported below all come from one sample, sequenced in a study of identical twins. TCRdb processed the 5' RACE reads anew with MiXCR; each CDR3 protein has one entry. The repertoire includes 1.5 million to 2 million distinct CDR3 sequences, around 33% of them detected once, and approximately 0.25% sits in the top ten. Material: cord blood. The receptors stem from a newborn girl in good health.

The chain carries TRBV20-1 and TRBJ2-3; D is possibly TRBD2 (6 bases). The germline V gene has CDR1 DFQATT and CDR2 SNEGSKA (reference sequence). The CDR3 contains 15 residues. Trimming removed 5 bases from V and 0 bases from J, with 15 bases in between. The DNA of the CDR3 is TGCAGTGCTTCCCCCGGGGGATGGAGCACAGATACGCAGTATTTT. This encodes CSASPGGWSTDTQYF.

The chain links TRBV3-1 to TRBJ2-1, with D perhaps being TRBD1 or TRBD2 (6 bases each). With 5 bases removed from V and 2 bases from J, the gap between germline ends came to 22 bases. CDR1 is LGHDT and CDR2 is YNNKEL in the germline V gene (reference sequence). The CDR3 contains 18 residues. The CDR3 region is CASSERNSGAIPYNEQFF. For the CDR3, the DNA is TGTGCCAGCAGCGAACGAAACTCGGGGGCCATACCCTACAATGAGCAGTTCTTC.

CDR3 region: CASSPEVSTYEQYF. The DNA for the CDR3 is TGTGCCAGCAGCCCGGAGGTCAGTACCTACGAGCAGTACTTC. The chain links TRBV7-2 to TRBJ2-7; TRBD2 might be the D (5 bases). Germline assignment: CDR1 SGHTA and CDR2 FQGNSA. V was cut by 5 bases and J by 2 bases, with 13 bases left in between. The CDR3 sequence is 14 residues long.

This clonotype was seen only a few times. V is TRBV20-1 and J is TRBJ1-6, with 9 bases that match TRBD1. CDR3 length equals 15 residues. Germline V gene lookup returns CDR1 DFQATT and CDR2 SNEGSKA (reference sequence). V was clipped by 3 bases and J by 5 bases; unmatched bases: 5. CDR3 protein: CSARTGGTHNSPLHF. The CDR3 nucleotides read TGCAGTGCTAGGACAGGGGGAACCCATAATTCACCCCTCCACTTT.

This clonotype was observed many times. V is TRBV20-1 and J is TRBJ2-1; D ambiguous. CDR1 DFQATT and CDR2 SNEGSKA come from the germline V gene (reference sequence). The CDR3 runs 12 residues. V was shortened by 6 bases and J by 0 bases, with 6 bases between the two germline ends. This chain's CDR3 is CSAVSSYNEQFF. The CDR3 DNA follows: TGCAGTGCGGTGAGCTCCTACAATGAGCAGTTCTTC.

This clonotype was counted between two and nine times. The chain combines TRBV12-3 or TRBV12-4 with TRBJ1-5, with D tentatively TRBD1 (5 bases). V was cut by 7 bases and J by 2 bases, with 9 bases left in between. The CDR3 spans 13 residues. CDR3 DNA: TGTGCCAGCACCCGCAGGGGCAATCAGCCCCAGCATTTT. Translated: CASTRRGNQPQHF.

The chain uses TRBV6-1 and TRBJ1-1; 9 bases are a match to TRBD1. V trimming: 1 base; J trimming: 5 bases; junction bases outside the gene matches: 2. Germline loops: CDR1 MNHNS, CDR2 SASEGT. The CDR3 is made up of 14 amino acids. CDR3 in amino acids: CASSEGQGGTEAFF. The CDR3 DNA is TGTGCCAGCAGTGAAGGACAGGGGGGGACTGAAGCTTTCTTT.

The V gene is TRBV20-1, the J gene TRBJ2-1; TRBD2 agrees at 9 bases. The CDR3 loop spans 15 amino acids. V gave up 0 bases and J gave up 3 bases; unmatched junction bases: 3. CDR1 is DFQATT, CDR2 SNEGSKA, per germline (reference sequence). The CDR3 reads CSARERGGGYNEQFF. The CDR3 bases are TGCAGTGCTAGAGAGCGGGGGGGCGGCTACAATGAGCAGTTCTTC.

The rearrangement joins TRBV12-5 to TRBJ2-5; 8 bases map to TRBD1. This CDR3 region has 14 residues. Per the germline V gene, CDR1 is LGHNT and CDR2 is FRNRAP. The J segment lost 5 bases and the V segment lost 6 bases, leaving 8 bases of the junction unmatched. CDR3 in amino acids: CASGPDRGRETQYF. CDR3 DNA sequence: TGTGCTAGTGGCCCCGACAGGGGAAGGGAGACCCAGTACTTC.

V is TRBV10-3 and J is TRBJ2-7, with a tentative D call TRBD1 (5 bases). V was pared by 7 bases and J by 0 bases, with 10 bases between. The CDR3 has 13 residues. Germline values: CDR1 ENHRY, CDR2 SYGVKD. The CDR3 spells CAIMPGSSYEQYF. CDR3 sequence (DNA): TGTGCCATCATGCCAGGGTCCTCCTACGAGCAGTACTTC.

This clonotype came up a few times. Here the CDR3 DNA reads TGCAGTGCTAGACGTCCGGGACGCCCGCACTATGGCTACACCTTC. It is translated as CSARRPGRPHYGYTF. This chain links TRBV20-1 with TRBJ1-2, with TRBD1 as a possible D gene (5 bases). This CDR3 is built from 15 residues. V dropped 2 bases and J dropped 3 bases, with 16 bases sitting between them. The germline V gene encodes CDR1 DFQATT and CDR2 SNEGSKA (reference sequence).

This clonotype was detected ten times or more. The chain joins TRBV7-2 to TRBJ2-1; D unresolved. Germline CDR1 is SGHTA and CDR2 is FQGNSA. V lost 0 bases, J lost 6 bases, and 6 bases lay in between. CDR3 length: 13 amino acids. Written as DNA, the CDR3 is TGTGCCAGCAGCTTAGCCGTGGCCAATGAGCAGTTCTTC. Protein: CASSLAVANEQFF.

The V call is TRBV20-1, the J call TRBJ1-6; TRBD1 might be the D (5 bases). Germline values: CDR1 DFQATT, CDR2 SNEGSKA (reference sequence). The V and J ends lost 6 bases and 7 bases respectively, with 16 bases between them. The CDR3 loop spans 14 amino acids. The CDR3 sequence is CSALLRDGNSPLHF. The DNA of the CDR3 is TGCAGTGCCCTTCTCCGGGACGGAAATTCACCCCTCCACTTT.